This TCR beta chain was retrieved from a study of T cells after yellow fever vaccination. Study details: The SMART-Seq v4 Ultra Low Input method served to prepare the low-cell-number fractions.

As concerns this clonotype: Its antigen is still unknown.

TCRdb processed the 5' RACE reads anew with MiXCR; each CDR3 protein has one entry. The repertoire consists of 500,000 to 650,000 distinct CDR3 sequences, with 9% to 15% occurring once and the leading ten covering 15%. Study-level findings and limits: At approximately 96% for CD4 and almost 90% for CD8, most primary-vaccination clones showed up again after the booster.

The CDR3 spans 13 residues. Germline values: CDR1 DFQATT, CDR2 SNEGSKA (reference sequence). Trimming at V came to 2 bases and at J to 5 bases, leaving 4 bases not matched to a gene. The sequencing used PBMCs, collected on the day of the yellow fever booster vaccination. This sequence joins TRBV20-1 and TRBJ2-5, with 8 positions matching TRBD2. The origin of this receptor is a man in his thirties or forties who received the YFV17D yellow fever vaccine. The CDR3 nucleotides are TGCAGTGCTAGACGGGAGGGCCAGGAGACCCAGTACTTC. Its protein is CSARREGQETQYF.